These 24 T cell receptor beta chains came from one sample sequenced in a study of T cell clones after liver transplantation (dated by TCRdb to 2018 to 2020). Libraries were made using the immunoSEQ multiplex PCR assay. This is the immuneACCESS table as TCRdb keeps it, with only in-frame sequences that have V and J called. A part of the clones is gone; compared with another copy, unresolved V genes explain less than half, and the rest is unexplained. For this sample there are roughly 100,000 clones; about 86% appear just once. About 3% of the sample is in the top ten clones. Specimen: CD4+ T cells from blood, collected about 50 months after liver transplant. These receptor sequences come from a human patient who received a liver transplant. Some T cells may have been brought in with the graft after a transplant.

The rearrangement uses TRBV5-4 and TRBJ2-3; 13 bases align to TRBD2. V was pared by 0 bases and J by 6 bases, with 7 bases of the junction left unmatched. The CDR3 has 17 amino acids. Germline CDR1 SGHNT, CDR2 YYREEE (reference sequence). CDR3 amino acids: CASSLEGLAGVRDTQYF. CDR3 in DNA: TGTGCCAGCAGCTTGGAAGGACTAGCGGGGGTTCGGGATACGCAGTATTTT.

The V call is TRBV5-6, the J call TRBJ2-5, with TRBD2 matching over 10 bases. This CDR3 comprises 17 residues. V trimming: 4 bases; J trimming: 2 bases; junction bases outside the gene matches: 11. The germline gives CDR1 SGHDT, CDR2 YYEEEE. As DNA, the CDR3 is TGTGCCAGCAGCCCCTACTTGCAAGCGGGAGGGCAAGAGACCCAGTACTTC. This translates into CASSPYLQAGGQETQYF. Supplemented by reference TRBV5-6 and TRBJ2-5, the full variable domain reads DAGVTQSPTHLIKTRGQQVTLRCSPKSGHDTVSWYQQALGQGPQFIFQYYEEEERQRGNFPDRFSGHQFPNYSSELNVNALLLGDSALYLCASSPYLQAGGQETQYFGPGTRLLVL.

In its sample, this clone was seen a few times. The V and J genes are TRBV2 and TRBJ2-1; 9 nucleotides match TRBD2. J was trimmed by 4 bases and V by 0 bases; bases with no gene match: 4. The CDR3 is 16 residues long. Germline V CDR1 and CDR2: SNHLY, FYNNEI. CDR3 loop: CASSEALLAGYNEQFF. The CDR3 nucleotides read TGTGCCAGCAGTGAAGCTCTGCTAGCGGGATACAATGAGCAGTTCTTC.

The CDR3 coding sequence is TGTGTCAGAAGCTTATTTTCGCAGCCCCAGCATTTT. Its translation: CVRSLFSQPQHF. The chain uses TRBV7-5 and TRBJ1-5. TRBV7-5 is reported as a pseudogene. The CDR3 has 12 amino acids.

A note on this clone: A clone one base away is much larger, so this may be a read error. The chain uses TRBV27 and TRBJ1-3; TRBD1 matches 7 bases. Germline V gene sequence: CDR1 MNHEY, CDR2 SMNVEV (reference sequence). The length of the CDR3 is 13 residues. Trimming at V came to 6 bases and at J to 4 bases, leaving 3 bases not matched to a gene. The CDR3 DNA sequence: TGTGCCAGCAGCTCGGGACAGGGAAACACCATATATTTT. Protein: CASSSGQGNTIYF.

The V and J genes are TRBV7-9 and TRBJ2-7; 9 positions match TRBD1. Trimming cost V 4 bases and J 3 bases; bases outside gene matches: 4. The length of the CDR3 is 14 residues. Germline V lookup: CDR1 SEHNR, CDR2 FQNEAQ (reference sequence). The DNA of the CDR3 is TGTGCCAGCAGCTCCGACAGGGGGTTCTACGAGCAGTACTTC. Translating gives CASSSDRGFYEQYF. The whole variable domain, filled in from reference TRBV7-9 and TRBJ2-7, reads DTGVSQNPRHKITKRGQNVTFRCDPISEHNRLYWYRQTLGQGPEFLTYFQNEAQLEKSRLLSDRFSAERPKGSFSTLEIQRTEQGDSAMYLCASSSDRGFYEQYFGPGTRLTVT.

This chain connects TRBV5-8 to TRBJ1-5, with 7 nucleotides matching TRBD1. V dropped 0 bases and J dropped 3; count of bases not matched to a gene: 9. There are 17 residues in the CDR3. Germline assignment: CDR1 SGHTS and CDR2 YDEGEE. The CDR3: CASSLDLTDRNNQPQHF. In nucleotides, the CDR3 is TGTGCCAGCAGCTTGGATTTGACGGACAGGAACAATCAGCCCCAGCATTTT.

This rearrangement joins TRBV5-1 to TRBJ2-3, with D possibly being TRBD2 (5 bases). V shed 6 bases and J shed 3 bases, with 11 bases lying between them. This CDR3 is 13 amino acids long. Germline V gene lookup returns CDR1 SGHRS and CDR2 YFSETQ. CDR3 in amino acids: CASNPERTDTQYF. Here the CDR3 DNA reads TGCGCCAGCAACCCGGAGCGGACAGATACGCAGTATTTT. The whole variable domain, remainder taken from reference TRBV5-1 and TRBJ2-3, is KAGVTQTPRYLIKTRGQQVTLSCSPISGHRSVSWYQQTPGQGLQFLFEYFSETQRNKGNFPGRFSGRQFSNSRSEMNVSTLELGDSALYLCASNPERTDTQYFGPGTRLTVL.

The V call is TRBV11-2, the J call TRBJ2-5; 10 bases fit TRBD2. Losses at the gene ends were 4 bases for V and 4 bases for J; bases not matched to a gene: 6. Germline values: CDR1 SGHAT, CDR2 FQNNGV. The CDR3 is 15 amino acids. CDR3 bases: TGTGCCAGCAGCTCTCAGCGGGAGGGCCGAGAGACCCAGTACTTC. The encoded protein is CASSSQREGRETQYF.

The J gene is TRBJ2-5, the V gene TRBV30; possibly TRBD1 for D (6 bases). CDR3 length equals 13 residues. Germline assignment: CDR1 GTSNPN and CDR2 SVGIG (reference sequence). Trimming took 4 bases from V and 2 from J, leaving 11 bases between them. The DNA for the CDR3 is TGTGCCTGGACTCGGACAGCTCAAGAGACCCAGTACTTC. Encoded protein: CAWTRTAQETQYF.

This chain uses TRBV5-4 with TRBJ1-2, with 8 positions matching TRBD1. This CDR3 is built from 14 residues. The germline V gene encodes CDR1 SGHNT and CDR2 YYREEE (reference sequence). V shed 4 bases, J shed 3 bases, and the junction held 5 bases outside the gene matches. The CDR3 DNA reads TGTGCCAGCAGCATGGACAGGGTAGACTATGGCTACACCTTC. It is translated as CASSMDRVDYGYTF.

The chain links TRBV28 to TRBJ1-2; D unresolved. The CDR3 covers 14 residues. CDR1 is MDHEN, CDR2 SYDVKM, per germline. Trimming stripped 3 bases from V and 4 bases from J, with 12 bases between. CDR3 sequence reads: CASSFSGNRYGYTF. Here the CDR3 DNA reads TGTGCCAGCAGTTTTTCCGGGAATCGCTATGGCTACACCTTC.

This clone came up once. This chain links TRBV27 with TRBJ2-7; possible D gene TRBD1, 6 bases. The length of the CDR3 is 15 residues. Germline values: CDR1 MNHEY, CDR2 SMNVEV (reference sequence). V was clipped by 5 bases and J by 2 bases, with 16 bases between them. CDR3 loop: CASSDPHRVPYEQYF. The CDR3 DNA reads TGTGCCAGCAGTGATCCTCACAGGGTACCCTACGAGCAGTACTTC.

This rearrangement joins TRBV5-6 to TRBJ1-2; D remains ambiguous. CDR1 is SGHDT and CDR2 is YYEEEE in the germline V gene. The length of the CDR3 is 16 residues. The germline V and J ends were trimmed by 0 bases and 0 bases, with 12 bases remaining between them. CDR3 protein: CASSLVGLSSNYGYTF. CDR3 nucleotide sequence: TGTGCCAGCAGCTTGGTTGGACTTTCCTCTAACTATGGCTACACCTTC.

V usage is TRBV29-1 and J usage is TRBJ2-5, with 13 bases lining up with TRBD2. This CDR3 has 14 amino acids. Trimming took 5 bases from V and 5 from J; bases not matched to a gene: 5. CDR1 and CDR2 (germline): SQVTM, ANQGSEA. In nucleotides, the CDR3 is TGCAGCGTTCAACTAGCGGGAGGGGGCGAGACCCAGTACTTC. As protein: CSVQLAGGGETQYF.

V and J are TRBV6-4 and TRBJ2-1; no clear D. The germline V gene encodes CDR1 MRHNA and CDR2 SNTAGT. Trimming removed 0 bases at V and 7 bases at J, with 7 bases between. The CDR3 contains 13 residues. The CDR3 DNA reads TGTGCCAGCAGTGACTCTCGTGGGAATGAGCAGTTCTTC. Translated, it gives CASSDSRGNEQFF.

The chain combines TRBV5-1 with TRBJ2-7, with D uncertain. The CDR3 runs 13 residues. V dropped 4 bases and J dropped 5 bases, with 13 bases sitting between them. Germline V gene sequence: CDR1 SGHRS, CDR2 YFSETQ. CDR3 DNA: TGCGCCAGCAGCCTTCCGGCCACGGACGAGCAGTACTTC. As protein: CASSLPATDEQYF.

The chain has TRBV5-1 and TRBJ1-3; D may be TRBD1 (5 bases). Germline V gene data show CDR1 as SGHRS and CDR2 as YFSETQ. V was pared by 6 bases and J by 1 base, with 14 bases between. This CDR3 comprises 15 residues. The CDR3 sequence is CASNRDGNSGNTIYF. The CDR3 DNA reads TGCGCCAGCAATCGGGACGGGAATTCTGGAAACACCATATATTTT.

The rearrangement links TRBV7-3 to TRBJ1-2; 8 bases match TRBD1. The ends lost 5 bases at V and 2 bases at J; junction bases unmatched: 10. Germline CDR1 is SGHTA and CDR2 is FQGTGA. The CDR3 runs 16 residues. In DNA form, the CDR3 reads TGTGCCAGCAGCCCCGGGACAGGTGTCCCAAACTATGGCTACACCTTC. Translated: CASSPGTGVPNYGYTF.

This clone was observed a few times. The CDR3: CASSRRGMNTEAFF. The DNA of the CDR3 is TGTGCCAGCAGTCGCAGGGGCATGAACACTGAAGCTTTCTTT. V is TRBV6-6 and J is TRBJ1-1; tentatively, D is TRBD1 (6 bases). Germline V gene lookup returns CDR1 MNHNY and CDR2 SVGAGI (reference sequence). The V gene lost 5 bases and the J gene lost 0 bases, with 10 bases spanning the gap. There are 14 residues in the CDR3.

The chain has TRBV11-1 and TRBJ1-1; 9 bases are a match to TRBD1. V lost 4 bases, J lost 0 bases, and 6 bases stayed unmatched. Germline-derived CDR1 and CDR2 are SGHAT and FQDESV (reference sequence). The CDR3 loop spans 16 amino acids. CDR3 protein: CASSSPTGGMNTEAFF. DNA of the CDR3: TGTGCCAGCAGCTCCCCCACAGGGGGCATGAACACTGAAGCTTTCTTT.

CDR3 nucleotide sequence: TGTGCCATCTGGAAGGAAAGACGATATGGCTACACCTTC. It is translated as CAIWKERRYGYTF. The chain couples TRBV7-2 to TRBJ1-2; D uncertain. The V gene lost 10 bases and the J gene lost 5 bases, with 17 bases spanning the gap. Germline CDR1 and CDR2: SGHTA and FQGNSA. This CDR3 contains 13 residues.

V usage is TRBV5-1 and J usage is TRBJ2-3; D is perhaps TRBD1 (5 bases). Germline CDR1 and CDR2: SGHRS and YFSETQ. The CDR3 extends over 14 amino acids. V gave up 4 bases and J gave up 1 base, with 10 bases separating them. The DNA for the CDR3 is TGCGCCAGCAGCAGGGGTGAACGCACAGATACGCAGTATTTT. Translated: CASSRGERTDTQYF.

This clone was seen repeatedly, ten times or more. For the CDR3, the DNA is TGTGCCAGCAGTGAACGGAAACTCTACGAGCAGTACTTC. Translation gives CASSERKLYEQYF. This chain connects TRBV6-1 to TRBJ2-7, with D uncertain. CDR3 length equals 13 residues. Trimming pared 2 bases from V and 3 bases from J, leaving 8 bases between. Germline V gives CDR1 MNHNS, CDR2 SASEGT.